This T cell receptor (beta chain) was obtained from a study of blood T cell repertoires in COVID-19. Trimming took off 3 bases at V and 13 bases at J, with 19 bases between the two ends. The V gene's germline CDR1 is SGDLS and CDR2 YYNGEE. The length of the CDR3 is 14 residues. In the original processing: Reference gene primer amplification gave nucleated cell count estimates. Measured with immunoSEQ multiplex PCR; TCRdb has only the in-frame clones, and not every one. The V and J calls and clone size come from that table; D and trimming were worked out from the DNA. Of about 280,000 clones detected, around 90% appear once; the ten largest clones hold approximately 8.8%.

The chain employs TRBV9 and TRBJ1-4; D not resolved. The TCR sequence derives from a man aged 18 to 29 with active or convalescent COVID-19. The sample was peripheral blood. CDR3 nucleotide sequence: TGTGCCAGCAGCGCAGAAGGCGCCGAAGGCGGACTGTTTTTT. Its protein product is CASSAEGAEGGLFF.